The 8 T cell receptor beta chains in this list originate from one sample, sequenced in a study of blood T cell repertoires in COVID-19. TCRdb's copy holds only in-frame clones and misses some; the assay was immunoSEQ multiplex PCR. The table has 55,000 to 90,000 clones, approximately 86% seen once; the top ten hold about 4%. The sample taken for sequencing was peripheral blood. These receptors were taken from a man aged 65-85 years with active COVID-19.

This rearrangement joins TRBV19 to TRBJ1-3, with D tentatively TRBD1 (6 bases). CDR3 size: 19 residues. V was clipped by 6 bases and J by 0 bases, with 24 bases between them. Per germline, CDR1 LNHDA and CDR2 SQIVND (reference sequence). CDR3 coding DNA: TGTGCCAGTAGCGCACTGGGCAGGGGCTACTTTGACTCTGGAAACACCATATATTTT. It translates to CASSALGRGYFDSGNTIYF.

The CDR3 loop is CATSDRDYEQYF. For the CDR3, the DNA is TGTGCCACCAGTGACCGGGACTACGAGCAGTACTTC. V gene TRBV24-1 combines with J gene TRBJ2-7; weak D call: TRBD2 (5 bases). Between the trimmed V and J ends, which lost 4 bases and 3 bases, there was a span of 6 bases. This CDR3 contains 12 residues. CDR1 is KGHDR, CDR2 SFDVKD, per germline.

The chain carries TRBV4-1 and TRBJ2-6, with 11 bases fitting TRBD1. The V gene's germline CDR1 is MGHRA and CDR2 YSYEKL. The CDR3 is 20 residues long. V shed 7 bases, J shed 0 bases, and the junction held 14 bases outside the gene matches. The CDR3 protein is CASTPWGGQGVPSGANVLTF. CDR3 nucleotide sequence: TGCGCCAGCACCCCGTGGGGGGGACAGGGGGTTCCCTCTGGGGCCAACGTCCTGACTTTC.

The V call is TRBV6-5, the J call TRBJ2-3; 10 bases match TRBD2. Germline assignment: CDR1 MNHEY and CDR2 SVGAGI. The ends lost 1 base at V and 8 bases at J; junction bases unmatched: 6. This CDR3 region has 15 residues. CDR3 sequence: CASSYFPAGGGTQYF. The CDR3 nucleotides read TGTGCCAGCAGTTACTTCCCAGCGGGAGGGGGTACGCAGTATTTT.

J is TRBJ1-6 and V is TRBV6-6, with TRBD1 matching 7 bases. With V trimmed by 6 bases and J by 4 bases, 6 bases remained unmatched. Per the germline V gene, CDR1 is MNHNY and CDR2 is SVGAGI (reference sequence). This CDR3 contains 15 residues. CDR3 sequence (DNA): TGTGCCAGCAGCCGCGGGACAGCTTATAATTCACCCCTCCACTTT. Translated: CASSRGTAYNSPLHF.

The chain employs TRBV18 and TRBJ2-5; a weak D match, TRBD2 (6 bases). V lost 4 bases and J lost 2, with 14 bases in between. Germline V gene sequence: CDR1 KGHSH, CDR2 LQKENI. CDR3 length equals 15 residues. CDR3 region: CASSQGTPRQETQYF. In DNA form, the CDR3 reads TGTGCCAGCTCACAGGGGACTCCCAGACAAGAGACCCAGTACTTC.

The chain employs TRBV19 and TRBJ1-1, with a tentative D call TRBD1 (6 bases). The CDR3 extends over 13 amino acids. V was shortened by 6 bases and J by 4 bases, with 12 bases between the two germline ends. Germline values: CDR1 LNHDA, CDR2 SQIVND (reference sequence). CDR3 coding DNA: TGTGCCAGTAGGGGGGCGGGTGTCACTGAAGCTTTCTTT. Translated, it gives CASRGAGVTEAFF.

The V and J genes are TRBV6-6 and TRBJ1-1; D is unresolved. The CDR3 contains 13 residues. Germline CDR1 is MNHNY and CDR2 is SVGAGI (reference sequence). V lost 8 bases and J lost 1, with 11 bases in between. The CDR3 coding sequence is TGTGCCAGCTACGCCTCGAGGAACACTGAAGCTTTCTTT. Residues: CASYASRNTEAFF.